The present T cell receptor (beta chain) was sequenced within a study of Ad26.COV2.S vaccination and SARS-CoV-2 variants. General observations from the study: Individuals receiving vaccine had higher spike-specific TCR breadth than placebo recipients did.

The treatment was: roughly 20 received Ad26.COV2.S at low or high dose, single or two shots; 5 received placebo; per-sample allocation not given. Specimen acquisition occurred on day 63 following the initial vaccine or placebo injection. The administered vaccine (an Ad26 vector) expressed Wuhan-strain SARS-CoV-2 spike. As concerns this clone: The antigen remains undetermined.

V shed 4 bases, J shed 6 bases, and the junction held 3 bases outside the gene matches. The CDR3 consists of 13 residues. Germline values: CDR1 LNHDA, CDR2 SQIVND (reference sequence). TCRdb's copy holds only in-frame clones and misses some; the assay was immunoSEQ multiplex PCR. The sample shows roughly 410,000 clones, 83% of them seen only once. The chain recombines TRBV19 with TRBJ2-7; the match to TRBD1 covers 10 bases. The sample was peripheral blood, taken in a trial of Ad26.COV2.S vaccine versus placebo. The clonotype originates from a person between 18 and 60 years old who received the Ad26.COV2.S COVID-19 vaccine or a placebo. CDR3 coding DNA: TGTGCCAGTAGTAGGGACAGGGGTTCCGAGCAGTACTTC. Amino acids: CASSRDRGSEQYF.